What follows are 6 T cell receptor beta chains derived from one specimen sequenced in a study of blood T cell repertoires in COVID-19. Assay: immunoSEQ multiplex PCR; the TCRdb copy retains only in-frame clones and omits some. The repertoire includes about 170,000 clones, around 83% of them detected once, and roughly a fifth sits in the top ten. What was sequenced was peripheral blood. Receptor source: a woman aged 70-85 years who had recovered from COVID-19.

This clone was picked up a small number of times. The chain links TRBV5-6 to TRBJ1-6; D gene uncertain. Germline CDR1 is SGHDT and CDR2 is YYEEEE. The CDR3 covers 16 residues. The ends were cut back, 4 bases at V and 5 bases at J, with 16 bases in the middle. Here the CDR3 DNA reads TGTGCCAGCAGCCCTAGGCGGGCAGGCAATAATTCACCCCTCCACTTT. Its translation: CASSPRRAGNNSPLHF.

This chain connects TRBV5-1 to TRBJ2-7; D is possibly TRBD2 (6 bases). Germline CDR1 SGHRS, CDR2 YFSETQ. Trimming removed 5 bases from V and 6 bases from J, with 24 bases in between. This CDR3 is built from 16 residues. The CDR3 reads CASRPELAPPYGEQYF. CDR3 nucleotides: TGCGCCAGCAGACCTGAACTAGCCCCCCCTTACGGCGAGCAGTACTTC.

The DNA for the CDR3 is TGTGCCAGCAGCCGGACTAACAATGAGCAGTTCTTC. This codes for CASSRTNNEQFF. V gene TRBV3-1 (or the pseudogene TRBV3-2) combines with J gene TRBJ2-1; tentatively, D is TRBD2 (6 bases). This CDR3 contains 12 residues. Germline lookup yields CDR1 LGHDT and CDR2 YNNKEL (reference sequence). Between the trimmed V and J ends, which lost 4 bases and 5 bases, there was a span of 6 bases.

The gene calls are TRBV7-7 and TRBJ2-7; D possibly corresponds to TRBD2 (5 bases). Trimming stripped 1 base from V and 3 bases from J, with 16 bases between. The CDR3 contains 16 residues. From germline, CDR1 is SSHAT and CDR2 FNYEAQ (reference sequence). The CDR3 DNA is TGTGCCAGCAGCTTAGGTCCTCCGGCGGGTAACTACGAGCAGTACTTC. This sequence encodes CASSLGPPAGNYEQYF.

This chain uses TRBV11-2 with TRBJ2-1; TRBD2 matches at 9 bases. The CDR3 runs 17 residues. Germline CDR1 and CDR2: SGHAT and FQNNGV. Losses at the gene ends were 5 bases for V and 9 bases for J; bases not matched to a gene: 17. As DNA, the CDR3 is TGTGCCAGCAGCACCCCGACTAGCGGCCTTTCAGCCGGTGAGCAGTTCTTC. Amino acids: CASSTPTSGLSAGEQFF.

The chain links TRBV18 to TRBJ1-1, with 8 positions matching TRBD1. Trimming cost V 5 bases and J 10 bases; bases outside gene matches: 3. The germline CDR1 and CDR2 sequences are KGHSH and LQKENI. The CDR3 loop spans 11 amino acids. The CDR3 sequence: CASSGQGRAFF. The CDR3 region has the DNA TGTGCCAGCTCAGGACAGGGAAGAGCTTTCTTT.